This passage covers 14 T cell receptor beta chains from one sample sequenced in a study of cytomegalovirus exposure and HLA in healthy donors. Primers: 60 Vbeta forward and 13 Jbeta reverse. Measured with immunoSEQ multiplex PCR; TCRdb has only the in-frame clones, and not every one. The profile covers 130,000 or so clones, with 75% to 80% appearing a single time and around 0.99% taken by the ten largest. What was sequenced was PBMCs. All receptors derive from a male donor in good health and CMV-seronegative.

This chain uses TRBV10-3 with TRBJ1-4; D gene ambiguous. Trimming cost V 10 bases and J 8 bases, with 17 bases left between them. The CDR3 runs 13 residues. Per the germline V gene, CDR1 is ENHRY and CDR2 is SYGVKD. CDR3 loop: CATGRGNGEKLFF. The DNA for the CDR3 is TGTGCCACGGGCCGGGGAAACGGGGAAAAACTGTTTTTT.

The chain recombines TRBV7-9 with TRBJ1-1; 8 positions match TRBD1. Germline V gene data show CDR1 as SEHNR and CDR2 as FQNEAQ (reference sequence). This CDR3 region has 16 residues. V was pared by 2 bases and J by 9 bases, with 14 bases of the junction left unmatched. CDR3 region: CASSLLHGGTGHQAFF. DNA of the CDR3: TGTGCCAGCAGCTTATTGCATGGGGGGACAGGACACCAAGCTTTCTTT. Using reference TRBV7-9 and TRBJ1-1 for the parts outside the CDR3, the full variable domain is DTGVSQNPRHKITKRGQNVTFRCDPISEHNRLYWYRQTLGQGPEFLTYFQNEAQLEKSRLLSDRFSAERPKGSFSTLEIQRTEQGDSAMYLCASSLLHGGTGHQAFFGQGTRLTVV.

In its sample, this clone was seen a few times. DNA for the CDR3: TGTGCCAGCAGCGCGAGGACAGTGAACACTGAAGCTTTCTTT. It codes for CASSARTVNTEAFF. This chain uses TRBV7-2 with TRBJ1-1, with D perhaps matching TRBD1 (6 bases). The CDR3 spans 14 residues. Germline V gene sequence: CDR1 SGHTA, CDR2 FQGNSA. V lost 5 bases to trimming and J lost 0 bases, with 10 bases between them. The whole variable domain, remainder taken from reference TRBV7-2 and TRBJ1-1, is GAGVSQSPSNKVTEKGKDVELRCDPISGHTALYWYRQSLGQGLEFLIYFQGNSAPDKSGLPSDRFSAERTGGSVSTLTIQRTQQEDSAVYLCASSARTVNTEAFFGQGTRLTVV.

The gene calls are TRBV25-1 and TRBJ2-7; perhaps TRBD1 as D (5 bases). CDR1 and CDR2 from the germline V gene are MGHDK and SYGVNS. With 3 bases removed from V and 3 bases from J, the gap between germline ends came to 9 bases. The CDR3 is made up of 13 amino acids. The CDR3, as DNA: TGTGCCAGCAGTGAGCCAGGGAACTACGAGCAGTACTTC. Translation gives CASSEPGNYEQYF.

The V call is TRBV19, the J call TRBJ1-4; 9 nucleotides match TRBD1. CDR3 length equals 15 residues. With 5 bases clipped from V and 8 bases from J, the junction kept 9 bases outside the gene matches. Germline lookup yields CDR1 LNHDA and CDR2 SQIVND (reference sequence). CDR3 sequence (DNA): TGTGCCAGTAGTCCGTGGGACAGGGCGGGGGAAAAACTGTTTTTT. Protein product: CASSPWDRAGEKLFF. The entire variable domain, with the rest obtained from reference TRBV19 and TRBJ1-4, is as follows: DGGITQSPKYLFRKEGQNVTLSCEQNLNHDAMYWYRQDPGQGLRLIYYSQIVNDFQKGDIAEGYSVSREKKESFPLTVTSAQKNPTAFYLCASSPWDRAGEKLFFGSGTQLSVL.

This clone was seen only a few times. The J gene is TRBJ1-5, the V gene TRBV28; D might be TRBD1 (5 bases). V lost 7 bases and J 3 bases, leaving 10 bases between the germline ends. Germline-derived CDR1 and CDR2 are MDHEN and SYDVKM. The CDR3 consists of 13 residues. Written as DNA, the CDR3 is TGTGCCAGCACTAGCGGGACCAATCAGCCCCAGCATTTT. This codes for CASTSGTNQPQHF. The full variable domain, rest sourced from reference TRBV28 and TRBJ1-5, is DVKVTQSSRYLVKRTGEKVFLECVQDMDHENMFWYRQDPGLGLRLIYFSYDVKMKEKGDIPEGYSVSREKKERFSLILESASTNQTSMYLCASTSGTNQPQHFGDGTRLSIL.

The chain links TRBV5-1 to TRBJ2-2, with TRBD2 identical over 7 bases. The CDR3 length is 16 residues. The V gene's germline CDR1 is SGHRS and CDR2 YFSETQ. V trimming: 2 bases; J trimming: 4 bases; junction bases outside the gene matches: 8. The CDR3 loop reads CASSFLRTRGTGELFF. The CDR3 DNA reads TGCGCCAGCAGCTTCCTAAGGACTAGGGGCACCGGGGAGCTGTTTTTT.

This clone has only one observation. The chain has TRBV19 and TRBJ1-6, with D unclear. CDR1 and CDR2 (germline): LNHDA, SQIVND (reference sequence). The V end was cut by 6 bases, the J end by 6 bases, with 18 bases between. The CDR3 has 16 amino acids. The CDR3 DNA follows: TGTGCCAGTAGCCCACAGACCGCTCGCGCTAATTCACCCCTCCACTTT. This translates into CASSPQTARANSPLHF.

The chain recombines TRBV6-1 with TRBJ2-7; 14 bases fit TRBD2. This CDR3 spans 17 amino acids. The V gene end was trimmed by 2 bases and the J gene end by 4 bases; junction bases not matched to a gene: 7. CDR1 and CDR2 from the germline V gene are MNHNS and SASEGT. In nucleotides, the CDR3 is TGTGCCAGCAGTGAACTAGGACTAGCGGGGGGTGGGTACGAGCAGTACTTC. This sequence encodes CASSELGLAGGGYEQYF.

V gene TRBV5-8 combines with J gene TRBJ1-4; 8 positions match TRBD1. Germline CDR1 reads SGHTS; CDR2 reads YDEGEE. The CDR3 spans 16 residues. The ends lost 3 bases at V and 8 bases at J; junction bases unmatched: 12. This CDR3 reads CASSSFPGTGGEKLFF. The CDR3 DNA reads TGTGCCAGCAGCTCATTCCCCGGGACAGGAGGGGAAAAACTGTTTTTT.

In its sample, this clone was seen a few times. The chain employs TRBV12-5 and TRBJ1-1; D unclear. CDR1 and CDR2 from the germline V gene are LGHNT and FRNRAP. V dropped 3 bases and J dropped 3 bases, with 5 bases sitting between them. The CDR3 covers 12 residues. As DNA, the CDR3 is TGTGCTAGTGGTTTCGGTGACACTGAAGCTTTCTTT. Protein: CASGFGDTEAFF. Complete variable domain (other parts from reference TRBV12-5 and TRBJ1-1): DARVTQTPRHKVTEMGQEVTMRCQPILGHNTVFWYRQTMMQGLELLAYFRNRAPLDDSGMPKDRFSAEMPDATLATLKIQPSEPRDSAVYFCASGFGDTEAFFGQGTRLTVV.

The chain has TRBV19 and TRBJ1-1, with D hard to call. Germline CDR1 and CDR2: LNHDA and SQIVND (reference sequence). V lost 4 bases and J 5 bases, leaving 14 bases between the germline ends. This CDR3 comprises 14 residues. In DNA, the CDR3 is TGTGCCAGTAGTAGGTTTGGAGGGCAAACTGAAGCTTTCTTT. This gives the protein CASSRFGGQTEAFF.

The CDR3, as DNA: TGTGCCTGGAGTGGACAGGGGAGTGAGCAGTTCTTC. Translation gives CAWSGQGSEQFF. The gene calls are TRBV30 and TRBJ2-1, with 8 positions matching TRBD1. Germline assignment: CDR1 GTSNPN and CDR2 SVGIG (reference sequence). Trimming took 1 base from V and 9 from J; bases not matched to a gene: 2. The CDR3 consists of 12 residues.

This clone was found a few times. This chain links TRBV10-3 with TRBJ1-2; D may be TRBD1 (5 bases). Germline V CDR1 and CDR2: ENHRY, SYGVKD. The length of the CDR3 is 12 residues. V was clipped by 3 bases and J by 4 bases, with 6 bases between them. The CDR3 sequence is CAISDQGYGYTF. The CDR3 nucleotides are TGTGCCATCAGTGACCAGGGCTATGGCTACACCTTC.